The present TCR beta chain was sequenced within a study of shared clonotypes between healthy human individuals. The study's findings and limits: Represented genetic and exposure-history diversity was restricted by having few donors. Sequencing of the sorted subsets was shown by rarefaction to be incomplete despite large depth.

Subsets obtained from CD4+ cells comprised CD45RA+ naive and CD45RA-negative memory cells. Assay used: immunoSEQ multiplex PCR; TCRdb lists only in-frame clones, some missing. The profile covers 2 million to 3 million clones, with over 85% appearing a single time and about 0.39% taken by the ten largest. In this sample, this clone turned up once. Its target is not known. This TCR was sampled from a man in his late teens or twenties in good health. Some clones in this sample may be carry-over from other donors' samples. Specimen: naive CD4+ T cells from PBMCs. The subset was: CD45RA+ positively selected.

The CDR3 DNA reads as TGTGCCAGCAGTGCACTAGACAGGCGTGAAGCTTTCTTT. Translation gives CASSALDRREAFF. The chain links TRBV6-1 to TRBJ1-1, with TRBD1 as a possible D gene (6 bases). This CDR3 has 13 residues. V gave up 4 bases and J gave up 7 bases, with 13 bases separating them. In germline, CDR1 is MNHNS, CDR2 SASEGT.